This record concerns one T cell receptor (beta chain) sequence. Its specificity is not known. Libraries were prepared by immunoSEQ multiplex PCR; TCRdb keeps only in-frame clonotypes and omits some of them. In the table there are 70,000 to 90,000 clones, 90% of which are singletons. The record originates from a study of T cell responses to AZD1222 COVID-19 vaccine. Whole-study context: The analysis combined second doses at about 4 or about 12 weeks. The study, taken as a whole, reports: Among AZD1222 vaccinees, only 6 or 7 were seropositive at baseline. Donors, mostly white British, included more females; clonal diversity was possibly underestimated.

Germline loops: CDR1 LNHNV, CDR2 YYDKDF (reference sequence). J lost 3 bases, V lost 0 bases, and 6 bases had no gene match. The CDR3 has 16 residues. The J gene is TRBJ2-7, the V gene TRBV15, with TRBD1 matching over 9 bases. This receptor was identified in an adult in good health. The specimen was peripheral blood, collected on day 0 of AZD1222 vaccination. This chain's CDR3 is CATSRERGQGYYEQYF. CDR3 in DNA: TGTGCCACCAGCAGAGAAAGGGGACAGGGTTACTACGAGCAGTACTTC. The whole variable domain, filled in from reference TRBV15 and TRBJ2-7, reads DAMVIQNPRYQVTQFGKPVTLSCSQTLNHNVMYWYQQKSSQAPKLLFHYYDKDFNNEADTPDNFQSRRPNTSFCFLDIRSPGLGDTAMYLCATSRERGQGYYEQYFGPGTRLTVT.